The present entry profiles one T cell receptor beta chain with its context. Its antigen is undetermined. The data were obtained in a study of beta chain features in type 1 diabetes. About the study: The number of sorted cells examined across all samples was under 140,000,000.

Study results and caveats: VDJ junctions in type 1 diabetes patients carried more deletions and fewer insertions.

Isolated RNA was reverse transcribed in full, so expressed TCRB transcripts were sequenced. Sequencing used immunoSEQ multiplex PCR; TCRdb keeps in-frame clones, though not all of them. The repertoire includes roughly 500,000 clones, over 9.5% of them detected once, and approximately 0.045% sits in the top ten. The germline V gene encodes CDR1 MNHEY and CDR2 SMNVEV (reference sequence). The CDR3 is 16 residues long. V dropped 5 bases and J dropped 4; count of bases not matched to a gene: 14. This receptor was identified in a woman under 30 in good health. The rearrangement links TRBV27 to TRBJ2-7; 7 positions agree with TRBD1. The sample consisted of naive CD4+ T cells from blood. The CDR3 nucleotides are TGTGCCAGCAGTACTCGCCAAGGGGGCAAGAGGTACGAGCAGTACGTC. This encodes CASSTRQGGKRYEQYV.